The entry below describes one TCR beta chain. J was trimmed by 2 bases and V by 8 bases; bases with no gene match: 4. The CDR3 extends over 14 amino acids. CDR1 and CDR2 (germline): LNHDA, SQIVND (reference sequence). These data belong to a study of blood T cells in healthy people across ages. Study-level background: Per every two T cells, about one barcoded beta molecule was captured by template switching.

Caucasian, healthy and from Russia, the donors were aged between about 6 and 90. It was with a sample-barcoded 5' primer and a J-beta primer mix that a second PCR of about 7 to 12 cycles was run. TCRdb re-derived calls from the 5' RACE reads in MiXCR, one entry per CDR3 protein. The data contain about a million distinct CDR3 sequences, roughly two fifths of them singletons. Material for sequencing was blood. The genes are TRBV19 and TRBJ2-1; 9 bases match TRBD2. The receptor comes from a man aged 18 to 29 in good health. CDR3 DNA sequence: TGTGCCAGTCAGGCGGGGGGGCCCTACAATGAGCAGTTCTTC. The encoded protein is CASQAGGPYNEQFF. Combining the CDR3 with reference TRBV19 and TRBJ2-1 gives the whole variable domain DGGITQSPKYLFRKEGQNVTLSCEQNLNHDAMYWYRQDPGQGLRLIYYSQIVNDFQKGDIAEGYSVSREKKESFPLTVTSAQKNPTAFYLCASQAGGPYNEQFFGPGTRLTVL.